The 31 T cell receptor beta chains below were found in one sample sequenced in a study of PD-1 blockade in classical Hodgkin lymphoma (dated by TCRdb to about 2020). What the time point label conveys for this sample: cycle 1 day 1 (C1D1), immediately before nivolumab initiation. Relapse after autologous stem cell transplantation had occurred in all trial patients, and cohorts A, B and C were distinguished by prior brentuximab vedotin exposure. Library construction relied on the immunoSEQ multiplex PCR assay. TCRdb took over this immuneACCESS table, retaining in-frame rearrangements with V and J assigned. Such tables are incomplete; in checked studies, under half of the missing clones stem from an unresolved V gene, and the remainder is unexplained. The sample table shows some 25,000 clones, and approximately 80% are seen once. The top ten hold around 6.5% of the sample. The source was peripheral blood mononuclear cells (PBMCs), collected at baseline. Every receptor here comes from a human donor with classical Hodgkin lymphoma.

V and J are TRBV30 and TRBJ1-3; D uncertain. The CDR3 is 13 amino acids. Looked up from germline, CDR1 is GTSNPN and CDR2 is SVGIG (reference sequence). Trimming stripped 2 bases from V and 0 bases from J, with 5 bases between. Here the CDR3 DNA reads TGTGCCTGGAGTCCGGACTCTGGAAACACCATATATTTT. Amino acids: CAWSPDSGNTIYF.

The CDR3 is CASSGTSGGGWQFF. In DNA form, the CDR3 reads TGTGCCAGTAGCGGGACTAGCGGGGGTGGGTGGCAGTTCTTC. The chain combines TRBV19 with TRBJ2-1; 14 bases are a match to TRBD2. CDR3 length: 14 amino acids. Germline CDR1 and CDR2: LNHDA and SQIVND (reference sequence). Germline trimming cut 6 bases from V and 12 bases from J; bases unmatched to any gene: 7.

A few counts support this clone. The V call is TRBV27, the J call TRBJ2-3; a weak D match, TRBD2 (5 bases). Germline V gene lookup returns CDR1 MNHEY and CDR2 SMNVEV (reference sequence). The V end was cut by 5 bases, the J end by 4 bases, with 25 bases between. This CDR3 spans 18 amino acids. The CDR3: CASSPPRFGTEGSDTQYF. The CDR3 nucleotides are TGTGCCAGCAGTCCGCCTCGATTCGGAACAGAGGGATCAGATACGCAGTATTTT.

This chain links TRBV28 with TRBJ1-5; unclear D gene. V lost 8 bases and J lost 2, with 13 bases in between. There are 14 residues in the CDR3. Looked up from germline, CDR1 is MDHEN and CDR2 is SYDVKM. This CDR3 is CASASLAGNQPQHF. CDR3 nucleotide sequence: TGTGCCAGCGCTTCGCTGGCGGGCAATCAGCCCCAGCATTTT.

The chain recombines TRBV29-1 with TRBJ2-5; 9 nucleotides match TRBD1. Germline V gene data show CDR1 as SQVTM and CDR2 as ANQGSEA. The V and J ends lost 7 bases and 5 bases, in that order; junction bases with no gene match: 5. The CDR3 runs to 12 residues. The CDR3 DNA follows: TGCAGCGGAACAGGGGGCGGGGAGACCCAGTACTTC. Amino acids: CSGTGGGETQYF.

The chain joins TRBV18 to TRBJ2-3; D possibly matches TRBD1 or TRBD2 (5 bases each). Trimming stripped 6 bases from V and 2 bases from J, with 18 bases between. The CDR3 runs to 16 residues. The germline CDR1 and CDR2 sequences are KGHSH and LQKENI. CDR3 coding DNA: TGTGCCAGCTCCGTAATAAGAAGGGACGACACAGATACGCAGTATTTT. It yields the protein CASSVIRRDDTDTQYF.

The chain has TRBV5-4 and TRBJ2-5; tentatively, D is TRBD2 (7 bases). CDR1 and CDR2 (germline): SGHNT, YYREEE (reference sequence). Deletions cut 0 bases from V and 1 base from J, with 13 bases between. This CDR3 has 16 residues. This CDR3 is CASSLGGGASQETQYF. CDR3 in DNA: TGTGCCAGCAGCTTGGGAGGGGGGGCGTCCCAAGAGACCCAGTACTTC.

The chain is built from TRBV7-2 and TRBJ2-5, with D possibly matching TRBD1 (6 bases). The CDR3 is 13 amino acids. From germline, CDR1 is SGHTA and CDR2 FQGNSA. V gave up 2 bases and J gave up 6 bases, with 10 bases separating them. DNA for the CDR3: TGTGCCAGCAGCTTACCAGGGGACAAGACCCAGTACTTC. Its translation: CASSLPGDKTQYF.

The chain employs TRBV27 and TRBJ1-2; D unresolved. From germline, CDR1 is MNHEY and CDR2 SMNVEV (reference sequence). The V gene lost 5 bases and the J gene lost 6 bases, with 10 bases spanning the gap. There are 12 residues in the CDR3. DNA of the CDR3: TGTGCCAGCAGTCCAAAGGGAGATGGCTACACCTTC. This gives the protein CASSPKGDGYTF.

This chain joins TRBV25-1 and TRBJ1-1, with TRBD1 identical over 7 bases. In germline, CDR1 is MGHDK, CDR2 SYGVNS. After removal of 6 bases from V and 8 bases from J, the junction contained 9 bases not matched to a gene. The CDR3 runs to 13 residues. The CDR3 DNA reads TGTGCCAGCAGAGCTTACAGGGGCTGGGAAGCTTTCTTT. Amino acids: CASRAYRGWEAFF.

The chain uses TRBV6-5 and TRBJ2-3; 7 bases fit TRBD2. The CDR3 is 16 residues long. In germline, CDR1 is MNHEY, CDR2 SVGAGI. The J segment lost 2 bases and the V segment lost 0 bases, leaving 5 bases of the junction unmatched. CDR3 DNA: TGTGCCAGCAGTTACTCGACGCGGGGGTCCACAGATACGCAGTATTTT. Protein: CASSYSTRGSTDTQYF.

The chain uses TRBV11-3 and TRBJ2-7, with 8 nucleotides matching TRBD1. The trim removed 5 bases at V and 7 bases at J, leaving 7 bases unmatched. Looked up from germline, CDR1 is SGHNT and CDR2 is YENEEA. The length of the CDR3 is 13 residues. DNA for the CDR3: TGTGCCAGCAGCATTGGACAGGGTACGGAGCAGTACTTC. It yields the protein CASSIGQGTEQYF.

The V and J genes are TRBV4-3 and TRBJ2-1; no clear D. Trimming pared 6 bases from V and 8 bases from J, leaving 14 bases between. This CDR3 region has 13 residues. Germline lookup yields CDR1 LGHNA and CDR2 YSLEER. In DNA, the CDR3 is TGCGCCAGCAGTTTACGCGAGTTGGATGAGCAGTTCTTC. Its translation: CASSLRELDEQFF.

The CDR3 sequence is CASSPQGADQPQHF. In DNA form, the CDR3 reads TGCGCCAGCAGCCCACAGGGGGCAGATCAGCCCCAGCATTTT. The chain carries TRBV5-1 and TRBJ1-5, with 9 positions matching TRBD1. The length of the CDR3 is 14 residues. Germline V gene data show CDR1 as SGHRS and CDR2 as YFSETQ. Trimming cost V 4 bases and J 5 bases; bases outside gene matches: 4.

CDR3 sequence (DNA): TGTGCCAGCAGCCCCGGGGGGGCCTGGCGGTATGAGCAGTTCTTC. Amino acid sequence: CASSPGGAWRYEQFF. This rearrangement joins TRBV5-4 to TRBJ2-1; 8 nucleotides match TRBD2. Germline lookup yields CDR1 SGHNT and CDR2 YYREEE (reference sequence). The CDR3 is made up of 15 amino acids. The V and J ends lost 4 bases and 8 bases, in that order; junction bases with no gene match: 11.

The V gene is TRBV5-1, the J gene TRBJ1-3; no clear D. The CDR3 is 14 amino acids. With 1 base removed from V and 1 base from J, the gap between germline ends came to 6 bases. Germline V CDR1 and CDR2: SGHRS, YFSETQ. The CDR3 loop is CASSLTSSGNTIYF. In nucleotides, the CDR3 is TGCGCCAGCAGCTTGACATCTTCTGGAAACACCATATATTTT.

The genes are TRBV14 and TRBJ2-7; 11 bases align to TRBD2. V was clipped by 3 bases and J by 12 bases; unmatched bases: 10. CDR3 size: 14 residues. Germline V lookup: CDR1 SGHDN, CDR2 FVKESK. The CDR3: CASSQTGLAAPRYF. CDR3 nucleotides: TGTGCCAGCAGCCAGACGGGACTAGCGGCCCCTCGGTACTTC.

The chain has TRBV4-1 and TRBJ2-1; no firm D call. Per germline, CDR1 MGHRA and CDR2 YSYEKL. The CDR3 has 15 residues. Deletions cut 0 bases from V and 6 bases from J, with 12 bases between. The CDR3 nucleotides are TGCGCCAGCAGCCAAGAAATAATCGGCGTCAATGAGCAGTTCTTC. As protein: CASSQEIIGVNEQFF.

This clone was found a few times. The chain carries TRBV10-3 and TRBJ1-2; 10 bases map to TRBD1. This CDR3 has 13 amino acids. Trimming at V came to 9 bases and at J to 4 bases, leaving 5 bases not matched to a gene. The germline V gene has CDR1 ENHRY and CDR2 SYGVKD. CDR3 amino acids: CAIQGQGTYGYTF. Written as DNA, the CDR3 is TGTGCCATACAGGGACAGGGGACCTATGGCTACACCTTC.

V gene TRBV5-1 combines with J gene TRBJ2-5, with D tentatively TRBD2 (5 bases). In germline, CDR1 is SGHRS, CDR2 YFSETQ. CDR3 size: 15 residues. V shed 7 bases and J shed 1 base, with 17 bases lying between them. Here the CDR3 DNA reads TGCGCCAGCTCTACTTGGGAGCGGTCCCAAGAGACCCAGTACTTC. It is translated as CASSTWERSQETQYF.

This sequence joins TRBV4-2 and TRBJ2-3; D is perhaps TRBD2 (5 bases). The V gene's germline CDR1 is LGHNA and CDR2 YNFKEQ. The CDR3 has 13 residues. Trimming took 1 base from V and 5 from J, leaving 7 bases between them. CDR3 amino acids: CASSQARGDTQYF. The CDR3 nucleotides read TGTGCCAGCAGCCAAGCCCGGGGAGATACGCAGTATTTT.

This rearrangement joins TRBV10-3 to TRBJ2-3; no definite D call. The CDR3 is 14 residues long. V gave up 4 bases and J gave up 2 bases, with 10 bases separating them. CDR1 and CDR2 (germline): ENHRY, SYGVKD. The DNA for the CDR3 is TGTGCCATCAGTGCCAGAAAAAACACAGATACGCAGTATTTT. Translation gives CAISARKNTDTQYF.

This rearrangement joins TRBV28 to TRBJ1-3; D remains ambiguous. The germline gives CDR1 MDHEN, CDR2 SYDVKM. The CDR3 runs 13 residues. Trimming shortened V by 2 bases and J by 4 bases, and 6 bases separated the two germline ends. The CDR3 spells CASSLGPGNTIYF. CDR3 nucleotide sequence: TGTGCCAGCAGTTTAGGGCCCGGAAACACCATATATTTT.

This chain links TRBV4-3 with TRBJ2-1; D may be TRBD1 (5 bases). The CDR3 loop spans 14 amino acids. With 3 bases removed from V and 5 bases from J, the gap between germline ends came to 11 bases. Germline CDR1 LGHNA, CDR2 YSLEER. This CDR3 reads CASSHVRRDNEQFF. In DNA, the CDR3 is TGCGCCAGCAGCCATGTCCGCAGGGACAATGAGCAGTTCTTC.

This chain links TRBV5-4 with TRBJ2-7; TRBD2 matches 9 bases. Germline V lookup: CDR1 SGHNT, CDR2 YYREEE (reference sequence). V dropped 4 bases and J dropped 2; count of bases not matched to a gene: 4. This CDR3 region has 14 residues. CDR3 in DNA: TGTGCCAGCAGCCGGAGCGGGGGGCCCTACGAGCAGTACTTC. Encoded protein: CASSRSGGPYEQYF.

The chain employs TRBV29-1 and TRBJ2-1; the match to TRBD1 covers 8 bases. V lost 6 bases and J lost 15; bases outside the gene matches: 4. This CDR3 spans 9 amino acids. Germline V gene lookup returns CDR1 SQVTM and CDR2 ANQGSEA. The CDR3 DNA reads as TGCAGCGTCGGACAGGGCAGGTTCTTC. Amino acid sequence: CSVGQGRFF.

The CDR3 protein is CSVEDPGSITYEQYF. CDR3 DNA: TGCAGCGTTGAAGATCCTGGGAGTATAACCTACGAGCAGTACTTC. J is TRBJ2-7 and V is TRBV29-1; TRBD2 is a possible D gene (5 bases). The CDR3 spans 15 residues. Deletions cut 0 bases from V and 2 bases from J, with 14 bases between. CDR1 and CDR2 (germline): SQVTM, ANQGSEA.

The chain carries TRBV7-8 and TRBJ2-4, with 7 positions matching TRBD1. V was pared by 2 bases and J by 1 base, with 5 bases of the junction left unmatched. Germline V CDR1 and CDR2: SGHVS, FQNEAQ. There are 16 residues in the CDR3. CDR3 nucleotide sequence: TGTGCCAGCAGCTTAAGAAGGGGGCAGGCCAAAAACATTCAGTACTTC. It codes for CASSLRRGQAKNIQYF.

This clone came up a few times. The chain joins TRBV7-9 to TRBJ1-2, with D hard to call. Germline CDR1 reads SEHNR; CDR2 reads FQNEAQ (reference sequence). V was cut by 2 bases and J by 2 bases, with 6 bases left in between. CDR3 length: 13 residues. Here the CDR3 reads CASSLPRNYGYTF. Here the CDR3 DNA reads TGTGCCAGCAGCTTACCCAGGAACTATGGCTACACCTTC.

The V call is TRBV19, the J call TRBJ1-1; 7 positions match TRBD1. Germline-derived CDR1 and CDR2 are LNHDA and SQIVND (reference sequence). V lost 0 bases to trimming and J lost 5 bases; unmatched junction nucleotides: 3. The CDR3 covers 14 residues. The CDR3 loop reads CASSIEAGGTEAFF. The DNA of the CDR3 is TGTGCCAGTAGTATAGAAGCAGGGGGGACTGAAGCTTTCTTT.

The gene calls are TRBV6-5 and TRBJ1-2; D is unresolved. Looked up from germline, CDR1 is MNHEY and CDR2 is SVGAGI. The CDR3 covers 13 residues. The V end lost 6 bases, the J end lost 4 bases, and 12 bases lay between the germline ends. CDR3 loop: CASSPGPSYGYTF. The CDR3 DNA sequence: TGTGCCAGCAGCCCCGGGCCTAGCTATGGCTACACCTTC.